This entry lists 32 T cell receptor beta chains sequenced from one sample in a study of blood T cell repertoires in COVID-19. Libraries were prepared by immunoSEQ multiplex PCR; TCRdb keeps only in-frame clonotypes and omits some of them. The sample lists tens of thousands of clones; about 80% were seen once. Source material: peripheral blood. The receptors originated from a woman aged 60-75 years with acute or convalescent COVID-19.

The V gene is TRBV3-1 (or the pseudogene TRBV3-2), the J gene TRBJ1-5; no clear D gene. Germline loops: CDR1 LGHDT, CDR2 YNNKEL (reference sequence). This CDR3 spans 14 amino acids. V lost 4 bases and J 6 bases, leaving 13 bases between the germline ends. DNA for the CDR3: TGTGCCAGCAGCCCTTCGGAGGGAAGTCAGCCCCAGCATTTT. Protein product: CASSPSEGSQPQHF.

The CDR3 loop is CASSPRDREVSGELFF. The CDR3 DNA sequence: TGTGCCAGCAGCCCGCGGGACAGGGAAGTCTCCGGGGAGCTGTTTTTT. The rearrangement joins TRBV7-9 to TRBJ2-2; TRBD1 matches 9 bases. V shed 5 bases and J 6 bases; nucleotides not matched to a gene: 10. The CDR3 is made up of 16 amino acids. CDR1 is SEHNR and CDR2 is FQNEAQ in the germline V gene (reference sequence).

The gene calls are TRBV2 and TRBJ1-6; 7 bases fit TRBD1. CDR1 is SNHLY and CDR2 is FYNNEI in the germline V gene. V lost 9 bases, J lost 0 bases, and 2 bases stayed unmatched. CDR3 size: 14 residues. The CDR3, as DNA: TGTGCCAGAGGGGGCAGCTCCTATAATTCACCCCTCCACTTT. Translated: CARGGSSYNSPLHF.

This clone was recorded a few times. V gene TRBV6-5 combines with J gene TRBJ1-2; TRBD1 agrees at 7 bases. CDR1 and CDR2 from the germline V gene are MNHEY and SVGAGI. Trimming took 6 bases from V and 5 from J; bases not matched to a gene: 6. The CDR3 contains 13 residues. CDR3 residues: CASSLDRIYGYTF. The CDR3 DNA sequence: TGTGCCAGCAGCCTGGACAGGATTTATGGCTACACCTTC.

This chain links TRBV6-1 with TRBJ1-2, with 8 bases matching TRBD1. CDR3 size: 15 residues. V lost 3 bases, J lost 3 bases, and 6 bases stayed unmatched. Germline loops: CDR1 MNHNS, CDR2 SASEGT. This chain's CDR3 is CASSEGQGAYYGYTF. The CDR3 nucleotides read TGTGCCAGCAGTGAGGGCCAGGGGGCATACTATGGCTACACCTTC.

The chain is built from TRBV6-5 and TRBJ1-2; no firm D call. With 5 bases removed from V and 7 bases from J, the gap between germline ends came to 11 bases. The CDR3 extends over 12 amino acids. Germline V gene sequence: CDR1 MNHEY, CDR2 SVGAGI. Here the CDR3 reads CASSLTGLGYTF. The CDR3 nucleotides are TGTGCCAGCAGTCTGACGGGTCTTGGCTACACCTTC.

The gene calls are TRBV6-5 and TRBJ1-6; D gene unclear. The ends were cut back, 8 bases at V and 10 bases at J, with 18 bases in the middle. Per the germline V gene, CDR1 is MNHEY and CDR2 is SVGAGI. The CDR3 extends over 14 amino acids. CDR3 loop: CASSTSGIRSPLHF. CDR3 nucleotides: TGTGCCAGCTCGACATCAGGAATACGGTCACCCCTCCACTTT.

V usage is TRBV9 and J usage is TRBJ1-4; 8 nucleotides agree with TRBD1. CDR3 length: 15 amino acids. The germline V gene encodes CDR1 SGDLS and CDR2 YYNGEE. J gave up 3 bases and V 4 bases, and 5 bases lay outside the gene matches. The CDR3 loop is CASSPQTGANEKLFF. The DNA of the CDR3 is TGTGCCAGCAGCCCTCAGACAGGGGCTAATGAAAAACTGTTTTTT. Supplemented by reference TRBV9 and TRBJ1-4, the full variable domain reads DSGVTQTPKHLITATGQRVTLRCSPRSGDLSVYWYQQSLDQGLQFLIQYYNGEERAKGNILERFSAQQFPDLHSELNLSSLELGDSALYFCASSPQTGANEKLFFGSGTQLSVL.

This sequence joins TRBV5-1 and TRBJ2-5, with TRBD1 matching 7 bases. The CDR3 contains 16 residues. CDR1 SGHRS and CDR2 YFSETQ come from the germline V gene. The V segment lost 0 bases and the J segment 2 bases; nucleotides outside the gene matches: 7. Here the CDR3 DNA reads TGCGCCAGCAGCTTGGCCAAGGGACAGCTACAAGAGACCCAGTACTTC. Encoded protein: CASSLAKGQLQETQYF.

This sequence joins TRBV3-1 (or the pseudogene TRBV3-2) and TRBJ1-2, with 8 bases identical to TRBD1. This CDR3 contains 13 residues. V shed 4 bases, J shed 6 bases, and the junction held 4 bases outside the gene matches. From germline, CDR1 is LGHDT and CDR2 YNNKEL (reference sequence). CDR3: CASSPGQGDGYTF. The CDR3 region has the DNA TGTGCCAGCAGCCCTGGACAGGGTGATGGCTACACCTTC.

V and J are TRBV10-3 and TRBJ2-3; weak D call: TRBD1 (5 bases). The V gene lost 9 bases and the J gene lost 2 bases, with 12 bases spanning the gap. Germline CDR1 and CDR2: ENHRY and SYGVKD. This CDR3 has 13 amino acids. Here the CDR3 DNA reads TGTGCCATTAACCAGGGCTACACAGATACGCAGTATTTT. Translation: CAINQGYTDTQYF.

The chain has TRBV27 and TRBJ1-5; D possibly corresponds to TRBD1 (5 bases). The germline CDR1 and CDR2 sequences are MNHEY and SMNVEV (reference sequence). The CDR3 loop spans 15 amino acids. The germline V and J ends were trimmed by 2 bases and 4 bases, with 12 bases remaining between them. For the CDR3, the DNA is TGTGCCAGCAGTTTAGGGGGGGTCGGGAATCAGCCCCAGCATTTT. Protein: CASSLGGVGNQPQHF.

CDR3 residues: CASGGGSNQPQHF. The CDR3 DNA reads as TGTGCCTCCGGGGGGGGAAGCAATCAGCCCCAGCATTTT. The chain joins TRBV30 to TRBJ1-5; tentative D call: TRBD1 (5 bases). V was clipped by 7 bases and J by 1 base, with 11 bases between them. Per germline, CDR1 GTSNPN and CDR2 SVGIG (reference sequence). The CDR3 contains 13 residues.

This chain connects TRBV29-1 to TRBJ1-4; TRBD1 agrees at 9 bases. The CDR3 sequence is 13 residues long. CDR1 and CDR2 (germline): SQVTM, ANQGSEA. Trimming took 0 bases from V and 8 from J; bases not matched to a gene: 1. CDR3 in amino acids: CSVEEGTGEKLFF. CDR3 DNA sequence: TGCAGCGTTGAAGAGGGGACAGGGGAAAAACTGTTTTTT. Together with reference TRBV29-1 and TRBJ1-4, the CDR3 gives the full variable domain: SAVISQKPSRDICQRGTSLTIQCQVDSQVTMMFWYRQQPGQSLTLIATANQGSEATYESGFVIDKFPISRPNLTFSTLTVSNMSPEDSSIYLCSVEEGTGEKLFFGSGTQLSVL.

V usage is TRBV9 and J usage is TRBJ2-1, with 13 bases fitting TRBD2. The germline CDR1 and CDR2 sequences are SGDLS and YYNGEE. This CDR3 is 13 amino acids long. Germline trimming cut 4 bases from V and 15 bases from J; bases unmatched to any gene: 7. The CDR3 bases are TGTGCCAGCAGCCTAACACTAGCGGGGGGGCGGTTCTTC. Translation gives CASSLTLAGGRFF.

The V call is TRBV5-1, the J call TRBJ1-6, with TRBD1 identical over 8 bases. This CDR3 has 14 amino acids. The ends lost 0 bases at V and 8 bases at J; junction bases unmatched: 1. CDR1 and CDR2 from the germline V gene are SGHRS and YFSETQ. CDR3 residues: CASSLAQGDSPLHF. DNA of the CDR3: TGCGCCAGCAGCTTGGCACAGGGGGATTCACCCCTCCACTTT.

The rearrangement uses TRBV6-4 and TRBJ1-2; 9 nucleotides match TRBD1. With 4 bases clipped from V and 5 bases from J, the junction kept 5 bases outside the gene matches. Germline values: CDR1 MRHNA, CDR2 SNTAGT. This CDR3 is built from 14 residues. The DNA of the CDR3 is TGTGCCAGCAGTGGCGGGACAGGGATGTATGGCTACACCTTC. This codes for CASSGGTGMYGYTF.

This clone was seen just once. Other DNA sequences in this sample translate to the same CDR3. The rearrangement uses TRBV24-1 and TRBJ1-1, with 8 bases identical to TRBD1. The CDR3 runs to 15 residues. Germline V lookup: CDR1 KGHDR, CDR2 SFDVKD. Trimming removed 2 bases from V and 5 bases from J; junction bases left unmatched: 6. CDR3 nucleotide sequence: TGTGCCACCAGTGATTCAGGGGGCGCCGGTACTGAAGCTTTCTTT. It translates to CATSDSGGAGTEAFF.

The chain links TRBV25-1 to TRBJ1-2; a possible D gene is TRBD1 (6 bases). The CDR3 runs to 13 residues. The V gene lost 4 bases and the J gene lost 4 bases, with 10 bases spanning the gap. From germline, CDR1 is MGHDK and CDR2 SYGVNS. The CDR3 bases are TGTGCCAGCAGTGGGGGGCGACTCTATGGCTACACCTTC. Amino acids: CASSGGRLYGYTF.

The chain joins TRBV9 to TRBJ1-1; the match to TRBD1 covers 7 bases. The V segment lost 3 bases and the J segment 0 bases; nucleotides outside the gene matches: 8. The CDR3 extends over 16 amino acids. The germline gives CDR1 SGDLS, CDR2 YYNGEE. The DNA of the CDR3 is TGTGCCAGCAGCGACCCGCAGGACAGGATGAACACTGAAGCTTTCTTT. It codes for CASSDPQDRMNTEAFF.

This rearrangement joins TRBV7-2 to TRBJ2-2; D perhaps matches TRBD2 (7 bases). The germline V gene encodes CDR1 SGHTA and CDR2 FQGNSA. Trimming removed 5 bases from V and 1 base from J, with 20 bases in between. The CDR3 is made up of 18 amino acids. The CDR3 nucleotides are TGTGCCAGCAGCGTAGGTTCCTGGGGGGGCTTGAACACCGGGGAGCTGTTTTTT. Residues: CASSVGSWGGLNTGELFF.

The chain is built from TRBV19 and TRBJ1-2; 7 bases are a match to TRBD1. V lost 9 bases, J lost 7 bases, and 14 bases stayed unmatched. The CDR3 runs to 14 residues. Germline V lookup: CDR1 LNHDA, CDR2 SQIVND (reference sequence). CDR3 in DNA: TGTGCCAGCAGGTTAGACAGGGTTAACGGTGGCTACACCTTC. It yields the protein CASRLDRVNGGYTF.

This clone was counted a few times. The J gene is TRBJ1-3, the V gene TRBV19, with 7 bases aligning to TRBD1. This CDR3 has 16 residues. Germline lookup yields CDR1 LNHDA and CDR2 SQIVND (reference sequence). V trimming: 5 bases; J trimming: 4 bases; junction bases outside the gene matches: 11. CDR3 nucleotide sequence: TGTGCCAGTAGTCTAACGGACAGGACTATAGGAAACACCATATATTTT. Translated, it gives CASSLTDRTIGNTIYF.

This clone was recorded only once. This chain uses TRBV6-5 with TRBJ2-3; perhaps TRBD1 as D (6 bases). The CDR3 contains 15 residues. V gave up 5 bases and J gave up 6 bases, with 18 bases separating them. Germline V gene lookup returns CDR1 MNHEY and CDR2 SVGAGI. CDR3 bases: TGTGCCAGCAGTAAGGGGGTGGGTAGAACGGATACGCAGTATTTT. Amino acid sequence: CASSKGVGRTDTQYF.

The chain carries TRBV19 and TRBJ2-3; 8 nucleotides align to TRBD2. The CDR3 is 15 amino acids. After removal of 4 bases from V and 1 base from J, the junction contained 4 bases not matched to a gene. Per germline, CDR1 LNHDA and CDR2 SQIVND (reference sequence). The CDR3 loop is CASSTLTSGTDTQYF. CDR3 nucleotides: TGTGCCAGTAGTACCTTGACTAGCGGCACAGATACGCAGTATTTT.

The CDR3 reads CASSLGGSFDTEAFF. The CDR3 coding sequence is TGTGCCAGCAGCTTGGGGGGAAGCTTTGACACTGAAGCTTTCTTT. The rearrangement links TRBV11-2 to TRBJ1-1, with TRBD1 as a possible D gene (5 bases). V was trimmed by 3 bases and J by 3 bases, leaving 14 bases between them. Germline-derived CDR1 and CDR2 are SGHAT and FQNNGV. This CDR3 is built from 15 residues. Combining the CDR3 with reference TRBV11-2 and TRBJ1-1 gives the whole variable domain EAGVAQSPRYKIIEKRQSVAFWCNPISGHATLYWYQQILGQGPKLLIQFQNNGVVDDSQLPKDRFSAERLKGVDSTLKIQPAKLEDSAVYLCASSLGGSFDTEAFFGQGTRLTVV.

The chain uses TRBV6-4 and TRBJ2-3; TRBD1 matches 7 bases. Germline CDR1 and CDR2: MRHNA and SNTAGT. The CDR3 contains 15 residues. Trimming at V came to 1 base and at J to 6 bases, leaving 7 bases not matched to a gene. CDR3 loop: CASSDLGTEGDTQYF. Here the CDR3 DNA reads TGTGCCAGCAGTGACTTAGGGACAGAAGGTGATACGCAGTATTTT.

This clone was observed a few times. CDR3 DNA sequence: TGTGCCAGCAGATCAACTAGCGGGGGAGAGACCCAGTACTTC. It specifies CASRSTSGGETQYF. This chain connects TRBV2 to TRBJ2-5, with TRBD2 matching over 11 bases. Looked up from germline, CDR1 is SNHLY and CDR2 is FYNNEI. The length of the CDR3 is 14 residues. The J segment lost 4 bases and the V segment lost 6 bases, leaving 4 bases of the junction unmatched.

V and J are TRBV24-1 and TRBJ2-7, with 8 bases identical to TRBD1. V lost 7 bases, J lost 6 bases, and 10 bases stayed unmatched. The germline gives CDR1 KGHDR, CDR2 SFDVKD. CDR3 length equals 14 residues. The CDR3 sequence is CATSLGQGRGEQYF. DNA of the CDR3: TGTGCCACCAGCCTCGGACAGGGACGGGGCGAGCAGTACTTC.

The rearrangement links TRBV6-5 to TRBJ2-7; the D gene is possibly TRBD1 (6 bases). The germline CDR1 and CDR2 sequences are MNHEY and SVGAGI. The CDR3 totals 15 residues. V was trimmed by 0 bases and J by 0 bases, leaving 9 bases between them. CDR3: CASSYSGGNSYEQYF. CDR3 sequence (DNA): TGTGCCAGCAGTTACTCAGGGGGTAACTCCTACGAGCAGTACTTC.

The chain combines TRBV27 with TRBJ1-1; D unresolved. Germline V gene sequence: CDR1 MNHEY, CDR2 SMNVEV (reference sequence). The V end lost 7 bases, the J end lost 7 bases, and 19 bases lay between the germline ends. The CDR3 runs 14 residues. This CDR3 is CASIKVGPWVEAFF. CDR3 nucleotides: TGTGCCAGCATAAAGGTTGGGCCTTGGGTTGAAGCTTTCTTT.

This clone was picked up one time. The chain joins TRBV19 to TRBJ2-1, with TRBD2 matching 8 bases. This CDR3 comprises 14 residues. Germline CDR1 and CDR2: LNHDA and SQIVND (reference sequence). Losses at the gene ends were 7 bases for V and 3 bases for J; bases not matched to a gene: 5. CDR3 amino acids: CASKGRGVYNEQFF. CDR3 coding DNA: TGTGCCAGTAAGGGGCGGGGGGTCTACAATGAGCAGTTCTTC.